Shown below are 25 T cell receptor beta chains from a single sample sequenced in a study of patients and donors after allogeneic stem cell transplantation. TCRdb re-analysed the RT-PCR reads in MiXCR, keeping a single row per CDR3 protein. This sample has some 200,000 distinct CDR3 sequences; 41% occur once, and the top ten carry around 35%. Sequencing input: blood, either unsorted or a sorted T cell fraction (not recorded which). Receptors were obtained from a human donor who was either an allogeneic HSCT recipient or a stem cell or donor lymphocyte infusion donor (not recorded which). It is not recorded whose cells these are; they may come from a transplant donor.

V usage is TRBV6-5 and J usage is TRBJ1-2; D ambiguous. The V gene lost 9 bases and the J gene lost 4 bases, with 15 bases spanning the gap. The CDR3 runs 13 residues. Germline loops: CDR1 MNHEY, CDR2 SVGAGI. CDR3 amino acids: CASISSTSYGYTF. The CDR3 DNA reads as TGTGCCAGTATTTCGTCGACCTCCTATGGCTACACCTTC.

This chain links TRBV15 with TRBJ2-1, with 12 bases lining up with TRBD2. Trimming removed 1 base from V and 3 bases from J; junction bases left unmatched: 4. The length of the CDR3 is 17 residues. CDR1 LNHNV and CDR2 YYDKDF come from the germline V gene (reference sequence). Here the CDR3 DNA reads TGTGCCACCAGCAGAGCCCCGACTAGCGGGAGCTACAATGAGCAGTTCTTC. Residues: CATSRAPTSGSYNEQFF.

The rearrangement links TRBV7-6 to TRBJ1-1; 7 bases map to TRBD1. The CDR3 length is 15 residues. In germline, CDR1 is SGHVS, CDR2 FNYEAQ. V trimming: 2 bases; J trimming: 0 bases; junction bases outside the gene matches: 3. The CDR3 nucleotides read TGTGCCAGCAGCTTAAGGGACAGCATGAACACTGAAGCTTTCTTT. Translating gives CASSLRDSMNTEAFF.

The table lists this clonotype with a few counts. The chain employs TRBV28 and TRBJ1-2; D is uncertain. Looked up from germline, CDR1 is MDHEN and CDR2 is SYDVKM. V dropped 1 base and J dropped 2 bases, with 11 bases sitting between them. There are 15 residues in the CDR3. This CDR3 reads CASSLSGAPNYGYTF. Written as DNA, the CDR3 is TGTGCCAGCAGTTTATCCGGAGCCCCGAACTATGGCTACACCTTC.

This chain connects TRBV5-1 to TRBJ1-1; possible D gene TRBD1, 5 bases. This CDR3 contains 16 residues. V was clipped by 0 bases and J by 7 bases, with 19 bases between them. Germline loops: CDR1 SGHRS, CDR2 YFSETQ. The CDR3 is CASSLAVPGGRFEAFF. CDR3 DNA: TGCGCCAGCAGCTTGGCTGTCCCGGGGGGTAGGTTTGAAGCTTTCTTT.

This chain links TRBV6-5 with TRBJ2-7, with a possible D match to TRBD2 (6 bases). Germline values: CDR1 MNHEY, CDR2 SVGAGI. The CDR3 is made up of 14 amino acids. The V gene lost 2 bases and the J gene lost 7 bases, with 15 bases spanning the gap. Written as DNA, the CDR3 is TGTGCCAGCAGTTACGGGCGGGGACGTATGGAGCAGTACTTC. This codes for CASSYGRGRMEQYF.

This sequence joins TRBV12-3 or TRBV12-4 and TRBJ2-2, with D perhaps TRBD1 or TRBD2 (5 bases each). Trimming removed 6 bases at V and 5 bases at J, with 10 bases between. The CDR3 loop spans 13 amino acids. CDR3 protein: CASSGAATGELFF. CDR3 DNA sequence: TGTGCCAGCAGCGGGGCAGCAACCGGGGAGCTGTTTTTT.

This clonotype showed up just a few times. The chain recombines TRBV6-6 with TRBJ1-2, with 7 bases identical to TRBD1. Germline-derived CDR1 and CDR2 are MNHNY and SVGAGI (reference sequence). The CDR3 has 14 amino acids. After removal of 6 bases from V and 5 bases from J, the junction contained 9 bases not matched to a gene. The CDR3 DNA reads TGTGCCAGCAGCGGGGACAGCACAGTATATGGCTACACCTTC. Encoded protein: CASSGDSTVYGYTF.

The chain employs TRBV7-3 and TRBJ2-3; either TRBD1 or TRBD2 may fit D (6 bases each). The CDR3 consists of 16 residues. The germline gives CDR1 SGHTA, CDR2 FQGTGA. Trimming took 6 bases from V and 0 from J, leaving 16 bases between them. The CDR3 sequence is CASRKETGASTDTQYF. The CDR3 DNA is TGTGCCAGCAGAAAGGAGACGGGGGCTAGCACAGATACGCAGTATTTT.

This clonotype has more than one count but fewer than ten. This sequence joins TRBV19 and TRBJ2-7; D gene unclear. This CDR3 contains 15 residues. The V gene lost 1 base and the J gene lost 0 bases, with 10 bases spanning the gap. CDR1 is LNHDA and CDR2 is SQIVND in the germline V gene (reference sequence). CDR3 in amino acids: CASSIVGLNSYEQYF. In DNA form, the CDR3 reads TGTGCCAGTAGTATAGTCGGCTTAAACTCCTACGAGCAGTACTTC. Filled out from reference TRBV19 and TRBJ2-7, the complete variable domain reads DGGITQSPKYLFRKEGQNVTLSCEQNLNHDAMYWYRQDPGQGLRLIYYSQIVNDFQKGDIAEGYSVSREKKESFPLTVTSAQKNPTAFYLCASSIVGLNSYEQYFGPGTRLTVT.

CDR3 in DNA: TGTGCCAGCAGTTTAGGGGATTTCTACGAGCAGTACTTC. Amino acids: CASSLGDFYEQYF. The chain couples TRBV28 to TRBJ2-7; D is uncertain. Germline CDR1 reads MDHEN; CDR2 reads SYDVKM. CDR3 length equals 13 residues. V lost 2 bases and J lost 3, with 8 bases in between.

This clonotype has only a few counts. This chain connects TRBV28 to TRBJ1-3; D gene uncertain. In germline, CDR1 is MDHEN, CDR2 SYDVKM. CDR3 length: 15 residues. Trimming cost V 0 bases and J 1 base, with 7 bases left between them. The CDR3, as DNA: TGTGCCAGCAGTTTATGGGGAGGTTCTGGAAACACCATATATTTT. The encoded protein is CASSLWGGSGNTIYF. Complete variable domain (other parts from reference TRBV28 and TRBJ1-3): DVKVTQSSRYLVKRTGEKVFLECVQDMDHENMFWYRQDPGLGLRLIYFSYDVKMKEKGDIPEGYSVSREKKERFSLILESASTNQTSMYLCASSLWGGSGNTIYFGEGSWLTVV.

V gene TRBV20-1 combines with J gene TRBJ2-3; maybe TRBD2 (6 bases). V was clipped by 5 bases and J by 0 bases, with 18 bases between them. There are 16 residues in the CDR3. Looked up from germline, CDR1 is DFQATT and CDR2 is SNEGSKA (reference sequence). CDR3 DNA sequence: TGCAGTGCTCCAATCCCCCTAGCGTCTAGCACAGATACGCAGTATTTT. Translating gives CSAPIPLASSTDTQYF.

There are a few counts of this clonotype. The chain recombines TRBV6-2 or TRBV6-3 with TRBJ2-1, with D unclear. Germline V gene sequence: CDR1 MNHEY, CDR2 SVGEGT. Trimming stripped 6 bases from V and 1 base from J, with 7 bases between. The CDR3 has 13 amino acids. This chain's CDR3 is CASRIDSYNEQFF. The CDR3 DNA follows: TGTGCCAGCAGAATAGATTCCTACAATGAGCAGTTCTTC.

This clonotype turned up a few times. The chain links TRBV4-2 to TRBJ2-1; D gene unclear. Germline V lookup: CDR1 LGHNA, CDR2 YNFKEQ. The CDR3 runs to 16 residues. Trimming left V 0 bases short and J 4 bases short, with 13 bases between. In DNA, the CDR3 is TGTGCCAGCAGCCAAGAGATGGGCGGAGCTTACAATGAGCAGTTCTTC. Translated: CASSQEMGGAYNEQFF.

The chain recombines TRBV6-5 with TRBJ1-2, with D hard to call. CDR1 MNHEY and CDR2 SVGAGI come from the germline V gene. This CDR3 spans 14 amino acids. V was trimmed by 6 bases and J by 2 bases, leaving 13 bases between them. The DNA for the CDR3 is TGTGCCAGCAGCCCAAGCTCGGAGAACTATGGCTACACCTTC. Translation: CASSPSSENYGYTF.

In this sample, this clonotype turned up a few times. The genes are TRBV28 and TRBJ2-7; 7 bases are shared with TRBD1. The CDR3 is 13 residues long. The germline V gene has CDR1 MDHEN and CDR2 SYDVKM. Trimming cost V 6 bases and J 2 bases; bases outside gene matches: 4. The CDR3: CASRGGPPYEQYF. The CDR3 nucleotides are TGTGCCAGCAGAGGGGGCCCTCCCTACGAGCAGTACTTC.

The genes are TRBV6-1 and TRBJ1-2; unclear D gene. The germline gives CDR1 MNHNS, CDR2 SASEGT. Trimming removed 6 bases from V and 8 bases from J, with 16 bases in between. This CDR3 region has 13 residues. CDR3 sequence (DNA): TGTGCCAGCAGCGAACCTTATACGGGAGGCTACACCTTC. As protein: CASSEPYTGGYTF.

The chain links TRBV6-1 to TRBJ1-6; D is possibly TRBD1 (6 bases). CDR3 length: 14 amino acids. The V gene's germline CDR1 is MNHNS and CDR2 SASEGT. Trimming took 4 bases from V and 6 from J, leaving 10 bases between them. The CDR3 DNA follows: TGTGCCAGCAGTGGTCTGGGGGCTAATTCACCCCTCCACTTT. It codes for CASSGLGANSPLHF.

The genes are TRBV5-4 and TRBJ1-1, with D hard to call. The CDR3 consists of 12 residues. Looked up from germline, CDR1 is SGHNT and CDR2 is YYREEE (reference sequence). Trimming cost V 5 bases and J 6 bases, with 11 bases left between them. For the CDR3, the DNA is TGTGCCAGCAGGCAACTAGGCGCTGAAGCTTTCTTT. Translated: CASRQLGAEAFF.

CDR3 sequence reads: CSAKPYSLTNYGYTF. The DNA for the CDR3 is TGCAGTGCCAAACCGTACAGCCTTACTAACTATGGCTACACCTTC. The rearrangement links TRBV20-1 to TRBJ1-2; D gene uncertain. Germline V gene data show CDR1 as DFQATT and CDR2 as SNEGSKA (reference sequence). CDR3 size: 15 residues. V lost 6 bases to trimming and J lost 0 bases, with 17 bases between them.

The V gene is TRBV4-2, the J gene TRBJ2-3; 9 nucleotides agree with TRBD2. Per the germline V gene, CDR1 is LGHNA and CDR2 is YNFKEQ. V lost 5 bases to trimming and J lost 0 bases; unmatched junction nucleotides: 6. This CDR3 is built from 16 residues. CDR3 sequence (DNA): TGTGCCAGCAGCTACGTGACTAGCGGTAGCACAGATACGCAGTATTTT. Amino acids: CASSYVTSGSTDTQYF.

The chain carries TRBV7-9 and TRBJ2-7; 9 positions agree with TRBD2. Looked up from germline, CDR1 is SEHNR and CDR2 is FQNEAQ (reference sequence). The length of the CDR3 is 16 residues. V shed 3 bases and J 3 bases; nucleotides not matched to a gene: 9. CDR3 loop: CASSFINSGRIYEQYF. CDR3 nucleotides: TGTGCCAGCAGCTTTATTAATAGCGGGAGAATCTACGAGCAGTACTTC.

A single count supports this clonotype. V usage is TRBV5-1 and J usage is TRBJ1-1; 7 bases map to TRBD1. Germline V gene lookup returns CDR1 SGHRS and CDR2 YFSETQ. CDR3 length equals 13 residues. The trim removed 7 bases at V and 3 bases at J, leaving 6 bases unmatched. CDR3 region: CASARQGDTEAFF. CDR3 bases: TGCGCCAGCGCCAGGCAGGGGGACACTGAAGCTTTCTTT.

This clonotype came up many times. The CDR3 region is CSATTVGRGPQHF. The CDR3 DNA reads TGCAGTGCTACGACAGTCGGTCGGGGGCCCCAGCATTTT. The chain links TRBV20-1 to TRBJ1-5; a possible D gene is TRBD1 (5 bases). CDR3 length: 13 residues. Looked up from germline, CDR1 is DFQATT and CDR2 is SNEGSKA (reference sequence). V was clipped by 4 bases and J by 9 bases, with 16 bases between them.